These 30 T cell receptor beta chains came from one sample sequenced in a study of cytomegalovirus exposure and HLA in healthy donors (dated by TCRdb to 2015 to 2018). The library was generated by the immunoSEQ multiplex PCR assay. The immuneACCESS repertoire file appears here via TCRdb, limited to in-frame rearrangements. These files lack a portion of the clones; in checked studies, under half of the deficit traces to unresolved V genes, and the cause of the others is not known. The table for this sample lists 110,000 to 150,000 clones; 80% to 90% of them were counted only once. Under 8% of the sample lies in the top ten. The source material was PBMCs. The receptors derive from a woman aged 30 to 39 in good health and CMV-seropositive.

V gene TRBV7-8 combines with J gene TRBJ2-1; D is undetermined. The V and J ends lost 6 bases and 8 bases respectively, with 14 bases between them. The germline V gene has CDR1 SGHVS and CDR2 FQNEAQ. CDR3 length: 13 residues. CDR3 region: CASSRTYVDEQFF. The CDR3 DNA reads TGTGCCAGCAGTCGAACTTACGTGGATGAGCAGTTCTTC. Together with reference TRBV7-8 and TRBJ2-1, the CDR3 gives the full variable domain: GAGVSQSPRYKVAKRGQDVALRCDPISGHVSLFWYQQALGQGPEFLTYFQNEAQLDKSGLPSDRFFAERPEGSVSTLKIQRTQQEDSAVYLCASSRTYVDEQFFGPGTRLTVL.

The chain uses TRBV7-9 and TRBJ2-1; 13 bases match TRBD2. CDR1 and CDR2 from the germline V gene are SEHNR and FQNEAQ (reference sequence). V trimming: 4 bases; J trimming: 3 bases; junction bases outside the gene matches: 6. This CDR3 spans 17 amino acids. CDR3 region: CASSSQTSGRLYNEQFF. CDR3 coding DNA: TGTGCCAGCAGCTCGCAGACTAGCGGGAGGCTCTACAATGAGCAGTTCTTC.

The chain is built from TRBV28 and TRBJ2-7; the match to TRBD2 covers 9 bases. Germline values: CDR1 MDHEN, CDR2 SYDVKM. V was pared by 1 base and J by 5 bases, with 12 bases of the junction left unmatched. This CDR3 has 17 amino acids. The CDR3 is CASSLFPLSGRRNEQYF. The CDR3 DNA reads TGTGCCAGCAGTTTATTCCCCCTTAGCGGGAGAAGGAACGAGCAGTACTTC. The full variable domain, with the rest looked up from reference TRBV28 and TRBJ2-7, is DVKVTQSSRYLVKRTGEKVFLECVQDMDHENMFWYRQDPGLGLRLIYFSYDVKMKEKGDIPEGYSVSREKKERFSLILESASTNQTSMYLCASSLFPLSGRRNEQYFGPGTRLTVT.

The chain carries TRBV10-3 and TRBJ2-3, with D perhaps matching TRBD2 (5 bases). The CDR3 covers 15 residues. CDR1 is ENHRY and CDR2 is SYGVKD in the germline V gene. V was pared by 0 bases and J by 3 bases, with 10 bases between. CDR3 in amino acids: CAISESRVRTDTQYF. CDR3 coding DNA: TGTGCCATCAGTGAGTCGCGGGTGAGGACAGATACGCAGTATTTT.

The CDR3 here is CASSVGGGTIETQYF. For the CDR3, the DNA is TGTGCCAGCAGCGTAGGGGGAGGGACGATAGAGACCCAGTACTTC. The chain combines TRBV9 with TRBJ2-5, with 7 positions matching TRBD2. The CDR3 has 15 amino acids. Germline V gene sequence: CDR1 SGDLS, CDR2 YYNGEE. V shed 0 bases, J shed 4 bases, and the junction held 6 bases outside the gene matches.

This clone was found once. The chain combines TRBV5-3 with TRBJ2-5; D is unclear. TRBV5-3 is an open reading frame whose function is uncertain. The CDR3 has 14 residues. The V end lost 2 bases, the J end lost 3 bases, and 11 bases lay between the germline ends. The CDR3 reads CARSLTLVEETQYF. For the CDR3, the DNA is TGTGCCAGAAGCTTAACCTTAGTCGAAGAGACCCAGTACTTC.

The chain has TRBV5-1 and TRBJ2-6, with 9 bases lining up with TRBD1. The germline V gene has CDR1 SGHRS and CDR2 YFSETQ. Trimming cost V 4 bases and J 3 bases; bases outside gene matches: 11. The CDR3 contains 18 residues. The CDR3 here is CASSPRDRVEGGANVLTF. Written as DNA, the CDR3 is TGCGCCAGCAGCCCACGGGACAGGGTTGAAGGTGGGGCCAACGTCCTGACTTTC.

The CDR3 reads CASSTPGQSTQYF. The CDR3 DNA follows: TGTGCCAGCAGCACCCCGGGACAAAGTACGCAGTATTTT. V usage is TRBV2 and J usage is TRBJ2-3, with D tentatively TRBD1 (6 bases). Germline CDR1 SNHLY, CDR2 FYNNEI. The CDR3 sequence is 13 residues long. Trimming cost V 6 bases and J 8 bases, with 15 bases left between them.

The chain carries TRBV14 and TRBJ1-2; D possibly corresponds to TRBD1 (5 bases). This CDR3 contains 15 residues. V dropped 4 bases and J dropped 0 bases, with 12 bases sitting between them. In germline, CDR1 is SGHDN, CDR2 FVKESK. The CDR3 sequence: CASSLNKGTNYGYTF. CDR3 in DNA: TGTGCCAGCAGCCTAAACAAGGGGACTAACTATGGCTACACCTTC.

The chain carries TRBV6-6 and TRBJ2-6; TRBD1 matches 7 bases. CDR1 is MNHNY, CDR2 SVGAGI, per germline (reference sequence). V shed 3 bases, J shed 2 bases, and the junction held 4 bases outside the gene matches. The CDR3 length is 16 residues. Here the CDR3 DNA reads TGTGCCAGCAGTTATAGCCAGGGGGCTGGGGCCAACGTCCTGACTTTC. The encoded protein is CASSYSQGAGANVLTF.

This CDR3 is CASSHSASYEQYF. The CDR3 DNA follows: TGTGCCAGCAGTCATAGCGCTTCCTACGAGCAGTACTTC. This chain uses TRBV6-1 with TRBJ2-7; tentative D call: TRBD2 (5 bases). V lost 5 bases and J lost 1, with 9 bases in between. The CDR3 is 13 residues long. From germline, CDR1 is MNHNS and CDR2 SASEGT.

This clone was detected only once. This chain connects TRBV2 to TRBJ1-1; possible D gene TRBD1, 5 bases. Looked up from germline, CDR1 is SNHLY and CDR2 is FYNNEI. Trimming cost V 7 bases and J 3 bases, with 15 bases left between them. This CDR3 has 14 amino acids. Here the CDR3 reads CASKQVSAYTEAFF. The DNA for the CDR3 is TGTGCCAGCAAACAGGTGAGCGCCTACACTGAAGCTTTCTTT.

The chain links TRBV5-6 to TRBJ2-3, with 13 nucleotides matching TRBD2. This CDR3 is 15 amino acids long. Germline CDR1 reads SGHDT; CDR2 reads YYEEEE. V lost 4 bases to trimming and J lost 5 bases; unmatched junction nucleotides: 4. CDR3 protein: CASSRTSGRRDTQYF. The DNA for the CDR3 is TGTGCCAGCAGCCGGACTAGCGGGAGACGAGATACGCAGTATTTT.

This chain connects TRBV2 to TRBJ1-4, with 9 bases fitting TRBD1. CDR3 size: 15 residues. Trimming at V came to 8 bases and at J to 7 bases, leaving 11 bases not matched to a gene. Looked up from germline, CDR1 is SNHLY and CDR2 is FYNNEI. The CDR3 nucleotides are TGTGCCAGCGTTAAATACAGGGGGCAGGGTGAAAAACTGTTTTTT. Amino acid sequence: CASVKYRGQGEKLFF.

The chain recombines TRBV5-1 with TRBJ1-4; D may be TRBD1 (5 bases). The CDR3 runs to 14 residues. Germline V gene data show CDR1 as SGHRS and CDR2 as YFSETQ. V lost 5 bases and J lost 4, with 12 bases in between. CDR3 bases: TGCGCCAGCAGTGTTGACAGAAGTAATGAAAAACTGTTTTTT. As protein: CASSVDRSNEKLFF.

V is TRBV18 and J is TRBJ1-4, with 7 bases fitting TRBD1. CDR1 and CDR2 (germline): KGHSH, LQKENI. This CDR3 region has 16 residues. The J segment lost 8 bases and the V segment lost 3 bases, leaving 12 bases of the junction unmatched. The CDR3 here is CASSPSRQGWREKLFF. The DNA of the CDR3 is TGTGCCAGCTCACCGAGCAGACAGGGTTGGAGGGAAAAACTGTTTTTT.

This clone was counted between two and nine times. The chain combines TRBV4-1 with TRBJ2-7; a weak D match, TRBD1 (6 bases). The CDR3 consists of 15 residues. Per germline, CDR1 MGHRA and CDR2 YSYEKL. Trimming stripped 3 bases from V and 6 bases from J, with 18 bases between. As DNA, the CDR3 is TGCGCCAGCAGCCAGGTCCCAGGGGTGCTAGGCGAGCAGTACTTC. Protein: CASSQVPGVLGEQYF.

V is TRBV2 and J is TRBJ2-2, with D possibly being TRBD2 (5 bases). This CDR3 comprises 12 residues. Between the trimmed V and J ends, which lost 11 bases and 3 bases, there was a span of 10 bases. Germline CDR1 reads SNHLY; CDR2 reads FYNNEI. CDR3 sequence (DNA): TGTGCCTCGGCCGGGGACACCGGGGAGCTGTTTTTT. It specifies CASAGDTGELFF.

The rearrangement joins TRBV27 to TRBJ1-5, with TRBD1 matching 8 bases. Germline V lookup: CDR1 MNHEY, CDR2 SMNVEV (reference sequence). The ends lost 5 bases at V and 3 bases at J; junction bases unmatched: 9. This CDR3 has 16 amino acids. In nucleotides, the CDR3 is TGTGCCAGCAGTACGACAGGGGCGAGTGACAATCAGCCCCAGCATTTT. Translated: CASSTTGASDNQPQHF.

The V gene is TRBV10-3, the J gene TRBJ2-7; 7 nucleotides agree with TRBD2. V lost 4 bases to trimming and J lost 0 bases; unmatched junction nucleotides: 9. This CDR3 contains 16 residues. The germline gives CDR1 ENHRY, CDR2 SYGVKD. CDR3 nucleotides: TGTGCCATCAGTGGTCGGGGAGGCGGGGGCTCCTACGAGCAGTACTTC. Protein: CAISGRGGGGSYEQYF.

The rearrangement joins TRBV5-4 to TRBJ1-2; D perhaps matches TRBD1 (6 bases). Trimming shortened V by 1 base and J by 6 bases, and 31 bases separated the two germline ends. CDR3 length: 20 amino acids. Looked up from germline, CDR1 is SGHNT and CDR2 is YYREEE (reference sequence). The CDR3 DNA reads TGTGCCAGCAGCTTGTGGGGCGGGGGGCCGCTTTTTCCCGACGGGGATGGCTACACCTTC. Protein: CASSLWGGGPLFPDGDGYTF.

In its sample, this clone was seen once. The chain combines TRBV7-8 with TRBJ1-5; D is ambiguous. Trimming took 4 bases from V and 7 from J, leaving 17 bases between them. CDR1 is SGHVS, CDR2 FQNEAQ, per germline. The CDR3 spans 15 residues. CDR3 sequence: CASSSGSLVGQPQHF. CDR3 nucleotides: TGTGCCAGCAGCTCCGGGTCCCTAGTAGGACAGCCCCAGCATTTT.

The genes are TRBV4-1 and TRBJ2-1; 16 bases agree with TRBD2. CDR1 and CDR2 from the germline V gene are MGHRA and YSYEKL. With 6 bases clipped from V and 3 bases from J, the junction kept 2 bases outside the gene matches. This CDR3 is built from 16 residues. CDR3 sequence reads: CASRGLAGGHYNEQFF. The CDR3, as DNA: TGCGCCAGCAGGGGACTAGCGGGGGGGCACTACAATGAGCAGTTCTTC.

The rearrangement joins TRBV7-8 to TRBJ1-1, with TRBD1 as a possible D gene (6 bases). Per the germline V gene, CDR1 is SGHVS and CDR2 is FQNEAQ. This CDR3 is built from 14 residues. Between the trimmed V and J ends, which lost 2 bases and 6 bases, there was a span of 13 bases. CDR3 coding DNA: TGTGCCAGCAGCTTACTACAGGGAAGGGCTGAAGCTTTCTTT. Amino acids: CASSLLQGRAEAFF.

CDR3: CAISEAGSSSGNTIYF. CDR3 coding DNA: TGTGCCATCAGTGAGGCGGGCTCAAGCTCTGGAAACACCATATATTTT. The chain is built from TRBV10-3 and TRBJ1-3; no clear D gene. The CDR3 is 16 amino acids. Trimming pared 2 bases from V and 0 bases from J, leaving 11 bases between. Germline loops: CDR1 ENHRY, CDR2 SYGVKD.

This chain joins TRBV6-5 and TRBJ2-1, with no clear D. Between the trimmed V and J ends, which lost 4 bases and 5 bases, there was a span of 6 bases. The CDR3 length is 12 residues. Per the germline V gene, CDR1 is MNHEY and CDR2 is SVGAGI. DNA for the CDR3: TGTGCCAGCAGTTCCACAGACAATGAGCAGTTCTTC. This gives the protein CASSSTDNEQFF.

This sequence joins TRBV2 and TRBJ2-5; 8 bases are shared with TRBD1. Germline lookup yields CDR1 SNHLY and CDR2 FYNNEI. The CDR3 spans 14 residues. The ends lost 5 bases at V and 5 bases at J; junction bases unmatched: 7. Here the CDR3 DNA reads TGTGCCAGCAGTACGGACAGGGTCCCGGAGACCCAGTACTTC. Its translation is CASSTDRVPETQYF.

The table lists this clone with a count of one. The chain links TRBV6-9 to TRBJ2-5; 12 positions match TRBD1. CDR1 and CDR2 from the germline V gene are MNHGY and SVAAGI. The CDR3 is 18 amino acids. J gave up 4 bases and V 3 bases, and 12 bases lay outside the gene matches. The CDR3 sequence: CASSYFTPGQGAPETQYF. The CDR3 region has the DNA TGTGCCAGCAGTTACTTTACACCGGGACAGGGGGCCCCAGAGACCCAGTACTTC.

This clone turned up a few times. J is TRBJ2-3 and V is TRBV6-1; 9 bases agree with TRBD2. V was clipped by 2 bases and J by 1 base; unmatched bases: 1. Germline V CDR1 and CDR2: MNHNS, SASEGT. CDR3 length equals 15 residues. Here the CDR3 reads CASSESSGGTDTQYF. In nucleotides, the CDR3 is TGTGCCAGCAGTGAATCTAGCGGGGGCACAGATACGCAGTATTTT.

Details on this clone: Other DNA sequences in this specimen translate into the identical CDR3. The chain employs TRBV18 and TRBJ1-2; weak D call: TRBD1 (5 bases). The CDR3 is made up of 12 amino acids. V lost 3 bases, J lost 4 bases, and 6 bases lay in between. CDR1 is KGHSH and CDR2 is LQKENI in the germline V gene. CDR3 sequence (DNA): TGTGCCAGCTCACCCGACAGCTATGGCTACACCTTC. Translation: CASSPDSYGYTF.